What follows are 6 T cell receptor beta chains derived from one specimen sequenced in a study of cytomegalovirus exposure and HLA in healthy donors (dated by TCRdb to 2015 to 2018). The library relied on the immunoSEQ multiplex PCR assay. As stored in TCRdb, this immuneACCESS dataset retains in-frame rearrangements with V and J assigned. A fraction of the clones does not appear; measured against another copy, unresolved V genes explain less than half of the discrepancy, and the remainder lacks a known reason. Present in this sample are about 160,000 clones, under 90% of which were seen just once. Together, the top ten hold around 10% of the sample. The sequenced sample consisted of PBMCs. These receptors all stem from a woman younger than 35 in good health and CMV-seropositive.

The chain joins TRBV27 to TRBJ1-2; possible D gene TRBD1, 5 bases. The CDR3 consists of 14 residues. The V end lost 5 bases, the J end lost 0 bases, and 10 bases lay between the germline ends. CDR1 is MNHEY and CDR2 is SMNVEV in the germline V gene (reference sequence). The CDR3 protein is CASSLRQTNYGYTF. CDR3 coding DNA: TGTGCCAGCAGTCTACGACAGACTAACTATGGCTACACCTTC.

This rearrangement joins TRBV4-2 to TRBJ2-7; TRBD2 matches at 9 bases. Per germline, CDR1 LGHNA and CDR2 YNFKEQ. The CDR3 covers 16 residues. J gave up 4 bases and V 0 bases, and 7 bases lay outside the gene matches. CDR3 sequence: CASSQEETSGIYEQYF. CDR3 DNA sequence: TGTGCCAGCAGCCAAGAGGAGACTAGCGGAATATACGAGCAGTACTTC.

A single count supports this clone. The chain is built from TRBV15 and TRBJ2-5, with a weak D call TRBD1 (6 bases). The V gene lost 5 bases and the J gene lost 5 bases, with 18 bases spanning the gap. The length of the CDR3 is 15 residues. Germline V gene sequence: CDR1 LNHNV, CDR2 YYDKDF (reference sequence). The CDR3 sequence is CATSGAGRGRETQYF. CDR3 nucleotides: TGTGCCACCAGCGGGGCGGGCAGGGGTCGTGAGACCCAGTACTTC.

The rearrangement links TRBV28 to TRBJ1-2; 7 bases are a match to TRBD1. CDR3 length equals 15 residues. Germline CDR1 and CDR2: MDHEN and SYDVKM. The V gene end was trimmed by 5 bases and the J gene end by 4 bases; junction bases not matched to a gene: 10. This CDR3 reads CASSHRTGGSYGYTF. The CDR3 DNA reads as TGTGCCAGCAGTCACCGGACAGGCGGGTCCTATGGCTACACCTTC.

This sequence joins TRBV19 and TRBJ1-4, with D perhaps TRBD1 (5 bases). The CDR3 consists of 14 residues. Looked up from germline, CDR1 is LNHDA and CDR2 is SQIVND (reference sequence). The germline V and J ends were trimmed by 3 bases and 6 bases, with 11 bases remaining between them. The CDR3 sequence: CASSIMGGDEKLFF. The CDR3 DNA is TGTGCCAGTAGTATCATGGGGGGAGATGAAAAACTGTTTTTT. Supplemented by reference TRBV19 and TRBJ1-4, the full variable domain reads DGGITQSPKYLFRKEGQNVTLSCEQNLNHDAMYWYRQDPGQGLRLIYYSQIVNDFQKGDIAEGYSVSREKKESFPLTVTSAQKNPTAFYLCASSIMGGDEKLFFGSGTQLSVL.

V is TRBV19 and J is TRBJ1-2; 8 nucleotides agree with TRBD1. Looked up from germline, CDR1 is LNHDA and CDR2 is SQIVND (reference sequence). This CDR3 has 16 residues. J was trimmed by 4 bases and V by 5 bases; bases with no gene match: 12. The CDR3 here is CASSRERTGTGYGYTF. DNA of the CDR3: TGTGCCAGTAGTCGAGAAAGGACAGGGACTGGCTATGGCTACACCTTC.